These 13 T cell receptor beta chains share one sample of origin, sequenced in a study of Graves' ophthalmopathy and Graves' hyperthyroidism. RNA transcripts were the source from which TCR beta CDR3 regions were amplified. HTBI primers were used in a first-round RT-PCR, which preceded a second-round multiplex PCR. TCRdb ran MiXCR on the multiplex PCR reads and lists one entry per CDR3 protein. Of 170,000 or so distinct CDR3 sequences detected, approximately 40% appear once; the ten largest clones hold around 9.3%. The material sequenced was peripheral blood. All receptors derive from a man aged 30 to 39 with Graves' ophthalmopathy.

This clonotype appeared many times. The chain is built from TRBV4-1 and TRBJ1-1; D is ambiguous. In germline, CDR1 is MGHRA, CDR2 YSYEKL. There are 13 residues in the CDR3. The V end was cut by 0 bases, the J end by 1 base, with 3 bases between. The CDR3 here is CASSQERNTEAFF. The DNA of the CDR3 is TGCGCCAGCAGCCAAGAAAGGAACACTGAAGCTTTCTTT.

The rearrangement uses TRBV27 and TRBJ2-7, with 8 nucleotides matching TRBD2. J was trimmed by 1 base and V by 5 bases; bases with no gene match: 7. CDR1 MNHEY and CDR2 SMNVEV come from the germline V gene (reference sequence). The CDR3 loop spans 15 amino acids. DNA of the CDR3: TGTGCCAGCAGTGTCTTAGCGGGATCATCCTACGAGCAGTACTTC. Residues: CASSVLAGSSYEQYF.

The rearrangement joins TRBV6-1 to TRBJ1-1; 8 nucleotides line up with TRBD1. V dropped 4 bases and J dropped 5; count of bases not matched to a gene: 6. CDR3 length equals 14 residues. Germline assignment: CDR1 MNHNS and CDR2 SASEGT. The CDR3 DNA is TGTGCCAGCAGTGCCCGACAGGGGAGGACTGAAGCTTTCTTT. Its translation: CASSARQGRTEAFF.

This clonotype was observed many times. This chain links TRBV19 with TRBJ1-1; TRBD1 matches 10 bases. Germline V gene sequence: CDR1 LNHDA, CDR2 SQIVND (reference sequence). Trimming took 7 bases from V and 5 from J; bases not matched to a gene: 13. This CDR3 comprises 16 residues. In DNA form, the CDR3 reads TGTGCCAGTAATTACCCCTCAGGGACAGGGGAGACTGAAGCTTTCTTT. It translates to CASNYPSGTGETEAFF.

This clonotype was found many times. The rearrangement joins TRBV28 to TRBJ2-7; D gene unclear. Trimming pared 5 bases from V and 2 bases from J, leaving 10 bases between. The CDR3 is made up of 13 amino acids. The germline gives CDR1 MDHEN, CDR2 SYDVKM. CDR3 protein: CASSRGSPYEQYF. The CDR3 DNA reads TGTGCCAGCAGTCGAGGCTCCCCCTACGAGCAGTACTTC.

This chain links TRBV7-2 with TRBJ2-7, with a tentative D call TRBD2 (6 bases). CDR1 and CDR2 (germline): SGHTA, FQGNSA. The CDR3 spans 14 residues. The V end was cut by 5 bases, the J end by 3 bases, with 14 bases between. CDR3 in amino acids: CASSGLGGNYEQYF. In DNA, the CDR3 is TGTGCCAGCAGCGGACTGGGCGGGAACTACGAGCAGTACTTC.

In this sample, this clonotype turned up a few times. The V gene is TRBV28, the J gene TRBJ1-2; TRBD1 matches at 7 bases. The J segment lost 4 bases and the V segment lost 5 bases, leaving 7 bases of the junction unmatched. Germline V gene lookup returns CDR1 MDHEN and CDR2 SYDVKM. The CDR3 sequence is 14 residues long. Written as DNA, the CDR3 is TGTGCCAGCAGTCTCGGGGACAGTGGCTATGGCTACACCTTC. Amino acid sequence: CASSLGDSGYGYTF.

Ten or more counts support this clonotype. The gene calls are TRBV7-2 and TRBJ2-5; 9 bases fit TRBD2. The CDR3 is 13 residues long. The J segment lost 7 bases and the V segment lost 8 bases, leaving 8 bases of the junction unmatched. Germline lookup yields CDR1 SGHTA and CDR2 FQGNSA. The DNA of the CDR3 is TGTGCCAGCGGGACTAGCCCTATTGGGACCCAGTACTTC. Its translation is CASGTSPIGTQYF.

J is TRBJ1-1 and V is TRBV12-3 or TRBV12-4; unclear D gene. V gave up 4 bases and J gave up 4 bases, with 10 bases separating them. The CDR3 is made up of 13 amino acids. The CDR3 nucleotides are TGTGCCAGCAGTTCCAAAGTCGCCACTGAAGCTTTCTTT. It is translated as CASSSKVATEAFF.

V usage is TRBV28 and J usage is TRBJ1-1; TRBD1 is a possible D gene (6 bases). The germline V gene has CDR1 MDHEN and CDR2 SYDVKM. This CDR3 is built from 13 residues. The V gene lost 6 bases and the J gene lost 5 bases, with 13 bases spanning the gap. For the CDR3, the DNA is TGTGCCAGCAGCCCCGGGGGGCGGACTGAAGCTTTCTTT. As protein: CASSPGGRTEAFF.

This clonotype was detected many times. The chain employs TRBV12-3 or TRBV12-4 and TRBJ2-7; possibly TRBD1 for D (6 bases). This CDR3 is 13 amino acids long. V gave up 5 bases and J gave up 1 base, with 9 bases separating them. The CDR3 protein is CASSRQESYEQYF. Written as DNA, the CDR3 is TGTGCCAGCAGTCGACAGGAATCCTACGAGCAGTACTTC.

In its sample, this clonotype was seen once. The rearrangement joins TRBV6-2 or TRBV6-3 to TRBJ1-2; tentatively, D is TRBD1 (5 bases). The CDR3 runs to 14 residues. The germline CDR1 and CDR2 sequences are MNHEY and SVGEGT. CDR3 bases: TGTGCGTTGGGACGGATTTTAGCTAACTATGGCTACACCTTC. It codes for CALGRILANYGYTF.

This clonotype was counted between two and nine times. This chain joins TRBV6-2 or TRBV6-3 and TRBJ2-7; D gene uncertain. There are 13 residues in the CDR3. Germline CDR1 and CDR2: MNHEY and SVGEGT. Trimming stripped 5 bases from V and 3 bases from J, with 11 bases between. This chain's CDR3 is CASSPRWGYEQYF. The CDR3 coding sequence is TGTGCCAGCAGTCCAAGGTGGGGCTACGAGCAGTACTTC.